The present TCR beta chain was sequenced within a study of blood T cell repertoires in COVID-19. Study overall: PBMCs, B-cell-depleted T cells, or T cells provided the cDNA or gDNA that made up the material.

TCRdb's table, derived via immunoSEQ multiplex PCR, lists solely in-frame clones and lacks some. The table records about 48,000 clones, under 90% of them present only once. The CDR3 spans 13 residues. Trimming took off 6 bases at V and 4 bases at J, with 10 bases between the two ends. In germline, CDR1 is SGHDN, CDR2 FVKESK. The chain is built from TRBV14 and TRBJ1-5, with D perhaps TRBD1 (6 bases). The receptor was isolated from a woman aged 55-70 years with acute or convalescent COVID-19. The sample comprised peripheral blood. The CDR3 DNA reads as TGTGCCAGCAGTTGGGGGCGGAATCAGCCCCAGCATTTT. This gives the protein CASSWGRNQPQHF.